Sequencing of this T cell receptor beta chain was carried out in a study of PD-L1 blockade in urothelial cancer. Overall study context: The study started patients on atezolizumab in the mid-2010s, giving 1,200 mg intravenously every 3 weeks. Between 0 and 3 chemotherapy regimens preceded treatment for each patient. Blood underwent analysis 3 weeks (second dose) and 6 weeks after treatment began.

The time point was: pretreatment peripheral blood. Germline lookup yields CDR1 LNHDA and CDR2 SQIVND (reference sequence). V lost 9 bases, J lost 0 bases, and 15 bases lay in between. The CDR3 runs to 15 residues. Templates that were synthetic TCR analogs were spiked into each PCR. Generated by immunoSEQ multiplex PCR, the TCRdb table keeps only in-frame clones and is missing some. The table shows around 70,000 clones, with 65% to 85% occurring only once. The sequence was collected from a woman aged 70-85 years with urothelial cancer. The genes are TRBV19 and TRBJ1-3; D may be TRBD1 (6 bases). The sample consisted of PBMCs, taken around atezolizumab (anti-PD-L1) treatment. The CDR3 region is CASAKRTDSGNTIYF. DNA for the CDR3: TGTGCCAGCGCGAAAAGGACAGACTCTGGAAACACCATATATTTT.